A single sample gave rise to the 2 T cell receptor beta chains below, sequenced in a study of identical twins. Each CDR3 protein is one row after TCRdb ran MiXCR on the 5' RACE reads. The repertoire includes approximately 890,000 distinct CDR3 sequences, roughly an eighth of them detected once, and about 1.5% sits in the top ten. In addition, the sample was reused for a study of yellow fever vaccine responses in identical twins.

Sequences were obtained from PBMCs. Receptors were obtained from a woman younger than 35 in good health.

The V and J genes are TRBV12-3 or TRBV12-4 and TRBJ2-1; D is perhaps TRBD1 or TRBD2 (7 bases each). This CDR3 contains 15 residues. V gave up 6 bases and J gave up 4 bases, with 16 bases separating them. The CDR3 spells CASSPGGGGYNEQFF. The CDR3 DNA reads TGTGCCAGCAGCCCAGGGGGGGGAGGATACAATGAGCAGTTCTTC.

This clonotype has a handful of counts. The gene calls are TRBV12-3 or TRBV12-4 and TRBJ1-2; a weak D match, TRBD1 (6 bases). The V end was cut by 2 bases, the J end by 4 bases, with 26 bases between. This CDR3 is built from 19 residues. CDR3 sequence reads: CASSLTEPGEAGSSYGYTF. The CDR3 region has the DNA TGTGCCAGCAGTTTAACTGAACCAGGGGAGGCAGGTAGTAGCTATGGCTACACCTTC.